Presented here are 32 T cell receptor beta chains from one specimen sequenced in a study of CD8+CD57+ T cells in acquired aplastic anemia. Patients who underwent sequencing had shown CD8+CD57+ cell expansion by flow cytometry. The template for TCR beta VDJ and CDR3 sequence profiling was genomic DNA. A single record per CDR3 protein comes from TCRdb applying MiXCR to the reads. The sample comprises a few hundred thousand distinct CDR3 sequences, approximately 57% of which are singletons, and roughly 1.2% rests with the top ten. The sample taken for sequencing was sorted CD4+, CD8+, or CD8+CD57+ T cells (not recorded which) from PBMCs. The source of these receptors is a human donor with aplastic anemia.

The CDR3 region has the DNA TGTGCCAGCAGCTTAAACGGTGGGGCTGCCAACACCGGGGAGCTGTTTTTT. Protein: CASSLNGGAANTGELFF. The J gene is TRBJ2-2, the V gene TRBV7-9; the D gene is possibly TRBD1 (5 bases). Trimming shortened V by 2 bases and J by 2 bases, and 15 bases separated the two germline ends. This CDR3 has 17 residues. The germline V gene encodes CDR1 SEHNR and CDR2 FQNEAQ (reference sequence).

This chain links TRBV7-3 with TRBJ2-3, with D uncertain. The CDR3 runs 11 residues. Germline loops: CDR1 SGHTA, CDR2 FQGTGA. The V end was cut by 5 bases, the J end by 4 bases, with 4 bases between. The CDR3 sequence is CASSNADTQYF. CDR3 DNA sequence: TGTGCCAGCAGCAACGCAGATACGCAGTATTTT.

This clonotype was observed many times. The rearrangement links TRBV7-2 to TRBJ2-3, with a weak D call TRBD2 (5 bases). The CDR3 consists of 16 residues. Per germline, CDR1 SGHTA and CDR2 FQGNSA. The V and J ends lost 2 bases and 9 bases respectively, with 21 bases between them. As DNA, the CDR3 is TGTGCCAGCAGCTTATTTGGTGGGAGAGAACGTGGGACGCAGTATTTT. Translated: CASSLFGGRERGTQYF.

This chain links TRBV5-1 with TRBJ2-7; D gene ambiguous. Trimming shortened V by 4 bases and J by 5 bases, and 10 bases separated the two germline ends. This CDR3 spans 12 amino acids. The germline gives CDR1 SGHRS, CDR2 YFSETQ. The CDR3 nucleotides are TGCGCCAGCAGCCCGCCAGCCCACGAGCAGTACTTC. Translation: CASSPPAHEQYF.

V and J are TRBV12-3 or TRBV12-4 and TRBJ2-5, with D unresolved. The last part of the DNA fits TRBJ2-7 better; the J call may be wrong. The CDR3 length is 13 residues. Here the CDR3 reads CASSQDVSYEQYF. CDR3 in DNA: TGTGCCAGCAGTCAGGACGTATCCTACGAGCAGTACTTC.

The rearrangement joins TRBV19 to TRBJ1-5, with 10 bases matching TRBD1. V shed 4 bases and J 7 bases; nucleotides not matched to a gene: 13. CDR3 length: 17 amino acids. The V gene's germline CDR1 is LNHDA and CDR2 SQIVND (reference sequence). The CDR3 here is CASSTATGGQGHQPQHF. CDR3 nucleotides: TGTGCCAGTAGTACCGCGACAGGGGGCCAAGGGCACCAGCCCCAGCATTTT.

This clonotype showed up just once. The chain combines TRBV19 with TRBJ1-6, with 9 bases fitting TRBD1. In germline, CDR1 is LNHDA, CDR2 SQIVND (reference sequence). V was pared by 7 bases and J by 7 bases, with 2 bases of the junction left unmatched. This CDR3 comprises 13 residues. The DNA for the CDR3 is TGTGCCAGTAAGGACAGGGGAAATTCACCCCTCCACTTT. Translating gives CASKDRGNSPLHF.

The rearrangement uses TRBV7-9 and TRBJ2-3; 8 bases line up with TRBD2. After removal of 7 bases from V and 1 base from J, the junction contained 10 bases not matched to a gene. Looked up from germline, CDR1 is SEHNR and CDR2 is FQNEAQ (reference sequence). This CDR3 is 16 amino acids long. The chain's CDR3 is CASKTRGGLGTDTQYF. In DNA form, the CDR3 reads TGTGCCAGCAAAACCCGGGGGGGACTCGGCACAGATACGCAGTATTTT.

The chain joins TRBV7-3 to TRBJ2-7; D is possibly TRBD2 (6 bases). Germline CDR1 reads SGHTA; CDR2 reads FQGTGA. This CDR3 contains 14 residues. V was clipped by 3 bases and J by 6 bases, with 15 bases between them. CDR3 in DNA: TGTGCCAGCAGCTTGAATGCGGGGTTGGGCGAGCAGTACTTC. Its protein product is CASSLNAGLGEQYF.

This sequence joins TRBV11-2 and TRBJ2-1, with 9 bases matching TRBD2. Looked up from germline, CDR1 is SGHAT and CDR2 is FQNNGV. V trimming: 1 base; J trimming: 3 bases; junction bases outside the gene matches: 1. This CDR3 is built from 15 residues. The CDR3 loop reads CASSLASGIYNEQFF. DNA for the CDR3: TGTGCCAGCAGCTTAGCTAGCGGGATCTACAATGAGCAGTTCTTC.

This clonotype was detected many times. V gene TRBV9 combines with J gene TRBJ1-5, with D maybe TRBD1 (6 bases). V was cut by 0 bases and J by 6 bases, with 13 bases left in between. Per the germline V gene, CDR1 is SGDLS and CDR2 is YYNGEE. This CDR3 is built from 15 residues. This CDR3 reads CASSVEGGSIQPQHF. The DNA for the CDR3 is TGTGCCAGCAGCGTAGAAGGGGGGTCGATTCAGCCCCAGCATTTT.

A word on this clonotype: This may arise from a read error, as a much more abundant clone is one base away. The chain has TRBV11-3 and TRBJ1-2; 9 nucleotides line up with TRBD1. There are 17 residues in the CDR3. Germline trimming cut 6 bases from V and 7 bases from J; bases unmatched to any gene: 18. CDR1 and CDR2 (germline): SGHNT, YENEEA. The CDR3 DNA sequence: TGTGCCAGCAGTGGCCTAATAACAGGGGGCGGGGTTTGTGGCTACACCTTC. Encoded protein: CASSGLITGGGVCGYTF.

This chain uses TRBV19 with TRBJ2-3; 7 bases align to TRBD2. In germline, CDR1 is LNHDA, CDR2 SQIVND (reference sequence). With V trimmed by 7 bases and J by 2 bases, 12 bases remained unmatched. The CDR3 spans 16 residues. CDR3 coding DNA: TGTGCCAGTACCCTGGATGGGAGGGGTTCCACAGATACGCAGTATTTT. This codes for CASTLDGRGSTDTQYF.

This clonotype was seen a few times. J is TRBJ1-2 and V is TRBV5-6; a possible D gene is TRBD1 (5 bases). Germline lookup yields CDR1 SGHDT and CDR2 YYEEEE. CDR3 length: 14 residues. V dropped 6 bases and J dropped 1 base, with 13 bases sitting between them. This CDR3 is CASTTGRLNYGYTF. For the CDR3, the DNA is TGTGCCAGCACCACGGGACGGCTTAACTATGGCTACACCTTC.

This clonotype has a count of ten or more. The genes are TRBV7-8 and TRBJ2-3, with TRBD1 identical over 8 bases. V shed 5 bases and J 0 bases; nucleotides not matched to a gene: 4. The germline gives CDR1 SGHVS, CDR2 FQNEAQ. The CDR3 totals 15 residues. CDR3 sequence: CASSLDRGSTDTQYF. As DNA, the CDR3 is TGTGCCAGCAGCCTAGACAGGGGAAGCACAGATACGCAGTATTTT.

V and J are TRBV7-9 and TRBJ1-2; perhaps TRBD1 as D (5 bases). CDR3 size: 13 residues. From germline, CDR1 is SEHNR and CDR2 FQNEAQ (reference sequence). Trimming removed 0 bases from V and 12 bases from J, with 14 bases in between. CDR3 in DNA: TGTGCCAGCAGCTTAGCGATAAGGGGCGCAGACACCTTC. It codes for CASSLAIRGADTF.

V and J are TRBV7-2 and TRBJ2-7, with 8 bases matching TRBD1. Germline CDR1 SGHTA, CDR2 FQGNSA. V was pared by 4 bases and J by 7 bases, with 9 bases of the junction left unmatched. This CDR3 comprises 14 residues. This CDR3 reads CASSSWTGSLEQYF. The CDR3 nucleotides are TGTGCCAGCAGCTCTTGGACAGGGTCTTTGGAGCAGTACTTC. Full variable domain (outside the CDR3, taken from reference TRBV7-2 and TRBJ2-7): GAGVSQSPSNKVTEKGKDVELRCDPISGHTALYWYRQSLGQGLEFLIYFQGNSAPDKSGLPSDRFSAERTGGSVSTLTIQRTQQEDSAVYLCASSSWTGSLEQYFGPGTRLTVT.

This clonotype was seen a single time. The rearrangement joins TRBV19 to TRBJ2-7, with a weak D call TRBD1 (6 bases). V was cut by 6 bases and J by 12 bases, with 21 bases left in between. The germline gives CDR1 LNHDA, CDR2 SQIVND (reference sequence). There are 13 residues in the CDR3. The CDR3 DNA follows: TGTGCCAGTAGGCAAAAAGGACAGTCTCGGCTGTACTTC. Protein sequence: CASRQKGQSRLYF.

The chain carries TRBV25-1 and TRBJ1-6, with no clear D. CDR1 and CDR2 (germline): MGHDK, SYGVNS. The V and J ends lost 5 bases and 0 bases respectively, with 14 bases between them. The CDR3 is 17 amino acids. The CDR3 nucleotides are TGTGCCAGCAGTTATCAGTGGCGGATCTCCTATAATTCACCCCTCCACTTT. This sequence encodes CASSYQWRISYNSPLHF.

This rearrangement joins TRBV24-1 to TRBJ2-1; 7 bases align to TRBD1. The CDR3 has 16 residues. In germline, CDR1 is KGHDR, CDR2 SFDVKD. Trimming removed 4 bases from V and 7 bases from J; junction bases left unmatched: 12. The CDR3 nucleotides read TGTGCCACCAGTGACTCGGACAGGACCACGTCAAATGAGCAGTTCTTC. Amino acid sequence: CATSDSDRTTSNEQFF.

The chain is built from TRBV12-5 and TRBJ2-1; D is ambiguous. The CDR3 extends over 12 amino acids. V lost 5 bases to trimming and J lost 9 bases, with 11 bases between them. The germline V gene encodes CDR1 LGHNT and CDR2 FRNRAP. The CDR3 loop reads CASGTVSGEQFF. The CDR3 bases are TGTGCTAGTGGTACCGTATCGGGTGAGCAGTTCTTC.

V usage is TRBV29-1 and J usage is TRBJ2-7; the match to TRBD1 covers 11 bases. The CDR3 is 15 amino acids. Trimming removed 8 bases from V and 7 bases from J; junction bases left unmatched: 16. Germline-derived CDR1 and CDR2 are SQVTM and ANQGSEA. CDR3 nucleotide sequence: TGCAGCATTGTTGAAACCGGGACAGGGGGTATTGAGCAGTACTTC. Protein product: CSIVETGTGGIEQYF.

The V gene is TRBV10-3, the J gene TRBJ2-3; TRBD1 might be the D (6 bases). In germline, CDR1 is ENHRY, CDR2 SYGVKD. Deletions cut 7 bases from V and 4 bases from J, with 18 bases between. There are 15 residues in the CDR3. The CDR3 loop is CAINEGPGVADTQYF. The CDR3 DNA reads as TGTGCCATCAATGAAGGGCCAGGGGTAGCAGATACGCAGTATTTT.

This clonotype has a handful of counts. The chain links TRBV10-2 to TRBJ2-7; 9 bases map to TRBD2. V lost 8 bases to trimming and J lost 3 bases; unmatched junction nucleotides: 11. The germline CDR1 and CDR2 sequences are WSHSY and SAAADI. This CDR3 region has 15 residues. CDR3 residues: CASGSGLAGYYEQYF. CDR3 coding DNA: TGCGCCAGCGGTTCTGGTCTAGCGGGGTACTACGAGCAGTACTTC.

This clonotype was counted ten times or more. The chain employs TRBV20-1 and TRBJ2-3, with 15 bases matching TRBD2. Trimming removed 7 bases from V and 7 bases from J; junction bases left unmatched: 3. The CDR3 spans 13 residues. Germline V gene lookup returns CDR1 DFQATT and CDR2 SNEGSKA (reference sequence). The CDR3 DNA reads as TGCAGTGGGACTAGCGGGGGGGCGTATACGCAGTATTTT. Translated: CSGTSGGAYTQYF.

The chain carries TRBV25-1 and TRBJ1-4, with TRBD1 identical over 8 bases. CDR3 length equals 14 residues. Germline-derived CDR1 and CDR2 are MGHDK and SYGVNS. Trimming at V came to 4 bases and at J to 12 bases, leaving 10 bases not matched to a gene. The CDR3 nucleotides are TGTGCCAGCAGTGGTCAGGGGGCTGTGGTAGAACTGTTTTTT. Its translation: CASSGQGAVVELFF.

The chain uses TRBV20-1 and TRBJ2-7; 10 positions agree with TRBD1. V shed 6 bases and J 8 bases; nucleotides not matched to a gene: 16. Germline V gene sequence: CDR1 DFQATT, CDR2 SNEGSKA (reference sequence). The CDR3 has 15 amino acids. The CDR3 spells CSAETGGATDTQQYF. Here the CDR3 DNA reads TGCAGTGCCGAGACAGGGGGCGCAACAGATACGCAGCAGTACTTC.

Ten or more counts support this clonotype. The chain employs TRBV6-5 and TRBJ2-5; D is ambiguous. This CDR3 has 13 amino acids. Per germline, CDR1 MNHEY and CDR2 SVGAGI. V was shortened by 7 bases and J by 2 bases, with 11 bases between the two germline ends. CDR3: CASKVPGQETQYF. The DNA of the CDR3 is TGTGCCAGCAAAGTCCCAGGACAAGAGACCCAGTACTTC.

This CDR3 is CASSVVTGGLNTEAFF. The CDR3 DNA follows: TGTGCCAGCAGCGTAGTTACAGGGGGCTTGAACACTGAAGCTTTCTTT. The J gene is TRBJ1-1, the V gene TRBV9, with 9 positions matching TRBD1. The CDR3 is made up of 16 amino acids. Germline trimming cut 0 bases from V and 0 bases from J; bases unmatched to any gene: 3. Per germline, CDR1 SGDLS and CDR2 YYNGEE.

The chain has TRBV29-1 and TRBJ2-7; 9 bases are shared with TRBD1. Unmatched junction bases numbered 1, after V lost 4 bases and J lost 6 bases. The CDR3 loop spans 11 amino acids. The germline V gene has CDR1 SQVTM and CDR2 ANQGSEA. This chain's CDR3 is CSVATGGEQYF. Here the CDR3 DNA reads TGCAGCGTTGCGACAGGGGGCGAGCAGTACTTC.

This clonotype has just a few counts. This may stem from a read error, because a much larger clone lies one nucleotide away. The chain has TRBV20-1 and TRBJ1-5; D is unresolved. The CDR3 is 17 residues long. Germline V lookup: CDR1 DFQATT, CDR2 SNEGSKA (reference sequence). Trimming removed 7 bases from V and 5 bases from J, with 27 bases in between. CDR3 region: CSGPGQATASPDQPQHF. DNA for the CDR3: TGCAGTGGGCCGGGTCAAGCTACTGCATCACCTGATCAGCCCCAGCATTTT.

As concerns this clonotype: At one of its ends the junction is not consistent with the germline gene, which may arise from a read error. This chain connects TRBV6-5 to TRBJ1-1; possible D gene TRBD1, 6 bases. CDR1 MNHEY and CDR2 SVGAGI come from the germline V gene. This CDR3 is 12 amino acids long. The chain's CDR3 is CASSGGATEAFF. Here the CDR3 DNA reads TGTGCCAGCAGCGGGGGCGCCACTGAAGCCTTCTTT.